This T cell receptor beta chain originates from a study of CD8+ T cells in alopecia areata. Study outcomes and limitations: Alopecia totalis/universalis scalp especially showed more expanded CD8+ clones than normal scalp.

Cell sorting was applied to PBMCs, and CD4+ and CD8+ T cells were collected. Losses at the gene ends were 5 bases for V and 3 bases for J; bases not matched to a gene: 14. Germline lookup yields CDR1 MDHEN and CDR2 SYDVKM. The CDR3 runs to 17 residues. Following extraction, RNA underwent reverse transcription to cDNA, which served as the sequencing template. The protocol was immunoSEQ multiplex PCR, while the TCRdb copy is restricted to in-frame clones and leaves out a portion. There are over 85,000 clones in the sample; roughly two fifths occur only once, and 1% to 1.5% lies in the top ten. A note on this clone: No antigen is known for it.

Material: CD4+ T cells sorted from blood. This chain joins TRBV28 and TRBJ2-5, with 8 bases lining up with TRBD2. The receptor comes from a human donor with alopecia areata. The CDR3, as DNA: TGTGCCAGCAGTCCGTTGGGGCGGGAGGCGACGAAAGAGACCCAGTACTTC. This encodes CASSPLGREATKETQYF.